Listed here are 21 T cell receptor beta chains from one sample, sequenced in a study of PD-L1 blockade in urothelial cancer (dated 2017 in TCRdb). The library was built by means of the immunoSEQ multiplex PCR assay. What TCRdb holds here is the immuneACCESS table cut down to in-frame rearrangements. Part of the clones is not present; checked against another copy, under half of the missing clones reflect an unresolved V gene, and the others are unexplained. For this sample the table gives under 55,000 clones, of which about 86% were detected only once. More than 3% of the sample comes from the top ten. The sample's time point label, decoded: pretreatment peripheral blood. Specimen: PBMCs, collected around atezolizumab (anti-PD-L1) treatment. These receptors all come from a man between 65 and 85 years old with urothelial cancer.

CDR3 sequence reads: CASRVGGGEQYF. CDR3 DNA sequence: TGTGCCAGCAGAGTAGGAGGAGGCGAGCAGTACTTC. The chain employs TRBV2 and TRBJ2-7, with D possibly matching TRBD2 (5 bases). Germline V gene data show CDR1 as SNHLY and CDR2 as FYNNEI. Between the trimmed V and J ends, which lost 6 bases and 6 bases, there was a span of 12 bases. The CDR3 has 12 amino acids. Complete variable domain (other parts from reference TRBV2 and TRBJ2-7): EPEVTQTPSHQVTQMGQEVILRCVPISNHLYFYWYRQILGQKVEFLVSFYNNEISEKSEIFDDQFSVERPDGSNFTLKIRSTKLEDSAMYFCASRVGGGEQYFGPGTRLTVT.

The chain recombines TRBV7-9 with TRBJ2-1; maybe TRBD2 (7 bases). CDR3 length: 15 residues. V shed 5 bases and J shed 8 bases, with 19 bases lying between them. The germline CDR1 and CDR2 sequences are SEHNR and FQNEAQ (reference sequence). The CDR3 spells CASSPRGGWNDEQFF. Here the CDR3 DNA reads TGTGCCAGCAGCCCGAGGGGGGGATGGAACGATGAGCAGTTCTTC.

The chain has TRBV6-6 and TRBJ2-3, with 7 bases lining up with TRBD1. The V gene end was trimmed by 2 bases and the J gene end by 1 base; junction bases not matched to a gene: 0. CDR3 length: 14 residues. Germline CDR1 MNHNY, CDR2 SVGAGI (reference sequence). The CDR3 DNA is TGTGCCAGCAGTTACGGACAGGGCACAGATACGCAGTATTTT. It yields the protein CASSYGQGTDTQYF.

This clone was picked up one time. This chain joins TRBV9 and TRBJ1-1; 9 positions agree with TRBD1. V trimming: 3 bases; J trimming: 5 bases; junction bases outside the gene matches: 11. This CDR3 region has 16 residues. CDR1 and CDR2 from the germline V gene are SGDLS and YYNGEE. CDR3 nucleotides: TGTGCCAGCAGCGGCTACAGGGGGCTAGAGGGAACTGAAGCTTTCTTT. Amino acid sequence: CASSGYRGLEGTEAFF.

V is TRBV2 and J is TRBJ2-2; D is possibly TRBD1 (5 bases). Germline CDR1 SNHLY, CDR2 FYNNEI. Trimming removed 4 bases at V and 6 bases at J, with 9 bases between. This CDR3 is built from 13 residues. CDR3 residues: CASSARAAGELFF. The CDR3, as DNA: TGTGCCAGCAGTGCCAGGGCGGCCGGGGAGCTGTTTTTT.

This CDR3 reads CASSPSFRERGRNNEQFF. The CDR3 DNA is TGTGCCAGCAGCCCCTCCTTTAGGGAGCGGGGGAGAAACAATGAGCAGTTCTTC. This chain joins TRBV7-8 and TRBJ2-1; TRBD2 agrees at 8 bases. CDR1 and CDR2 (germline): SGHVS, FQNEAQ. This CDR3 has 18 residues. V shed 5 bases, J shed 5 bases, and the junction held 17 bases outside the gene matches. The whole variable domain, remainder taken from reference TRBV7-8 and TRBJ2-1, is GAGVSQSPRYKVAKRGQDVALRCDPISGHVSLFWYQQALGQGPEFLTYFQNEAQLDKSGLPSDRFFAERPEGSVSTLKIQRTQQEDSAVYLCASSPSFRERGRNNEQFFGPGTRLTVL.

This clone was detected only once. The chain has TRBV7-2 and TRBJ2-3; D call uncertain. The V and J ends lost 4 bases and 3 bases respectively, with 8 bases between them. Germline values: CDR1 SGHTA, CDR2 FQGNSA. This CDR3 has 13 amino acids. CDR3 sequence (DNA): TGTGCCAGCAGCTCTTCTCTGACAGATACGCAGTATTTT. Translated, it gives CASSSSLTDTQYF.

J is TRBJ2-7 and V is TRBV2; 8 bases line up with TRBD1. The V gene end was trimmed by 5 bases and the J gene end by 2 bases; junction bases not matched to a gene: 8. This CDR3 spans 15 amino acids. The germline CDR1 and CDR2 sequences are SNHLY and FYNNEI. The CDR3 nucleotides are TGTGCCAGCAGTTCTTTTGGACAGGGACCCTACGAGCAGTACTTC. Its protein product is CASSSFGQGPYEQYF.

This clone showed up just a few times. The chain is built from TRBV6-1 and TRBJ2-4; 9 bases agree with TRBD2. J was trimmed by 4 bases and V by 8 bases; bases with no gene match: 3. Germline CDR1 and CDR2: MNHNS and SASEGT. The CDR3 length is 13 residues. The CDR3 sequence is CASLAGGKNIQYF. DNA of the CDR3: TGTGCCAGCCTTGCGGGAGGGAAAAACATTCAGTACTTC.

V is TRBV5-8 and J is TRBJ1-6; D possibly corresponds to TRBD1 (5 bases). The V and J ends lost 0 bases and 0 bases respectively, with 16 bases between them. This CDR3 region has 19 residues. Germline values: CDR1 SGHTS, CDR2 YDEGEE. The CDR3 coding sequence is TGTGCCAGCAGCTTGGCCCCAGGGATCCCAGACTCCTATAATTCACCCCTCCACTTT. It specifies CASSLAPGIPDSYNSPLHF.

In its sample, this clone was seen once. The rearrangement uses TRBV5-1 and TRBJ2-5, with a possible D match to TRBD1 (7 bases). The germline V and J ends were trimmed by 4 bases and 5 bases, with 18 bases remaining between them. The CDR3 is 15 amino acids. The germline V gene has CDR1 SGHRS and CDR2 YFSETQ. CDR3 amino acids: CASSPDGGRGETQYF. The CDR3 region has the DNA TGCGCCAGCAGCCCGGACGGGGGCAGGGGGGAGACCCAGTACTTC.

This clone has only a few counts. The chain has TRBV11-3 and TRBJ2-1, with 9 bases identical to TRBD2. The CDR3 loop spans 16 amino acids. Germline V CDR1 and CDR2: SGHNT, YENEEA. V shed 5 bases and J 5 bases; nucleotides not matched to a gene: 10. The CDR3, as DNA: TGTGCCAGCAGCCCACCCAGACTAGCGGTTCACAATGAGCAGTTCTTC. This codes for CASSPPRLAVHNEQFF.

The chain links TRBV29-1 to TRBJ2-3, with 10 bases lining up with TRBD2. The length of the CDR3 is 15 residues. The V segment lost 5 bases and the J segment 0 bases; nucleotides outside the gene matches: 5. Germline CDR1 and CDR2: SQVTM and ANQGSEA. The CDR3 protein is CSVLAGAPSTDTQYF. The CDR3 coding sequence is TGCAGCGTTCTAGCGGGAGCGCCCAGCACAGATACGCAGTATTTT.

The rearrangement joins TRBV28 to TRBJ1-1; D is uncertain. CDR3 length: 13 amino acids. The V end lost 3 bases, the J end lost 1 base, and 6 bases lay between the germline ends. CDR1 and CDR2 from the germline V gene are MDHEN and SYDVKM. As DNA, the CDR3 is TGTGCCAGCAGTTTGTCCGGGAACACTGAAGCTTTCTTT. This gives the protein CASSLSGNTEAFF.

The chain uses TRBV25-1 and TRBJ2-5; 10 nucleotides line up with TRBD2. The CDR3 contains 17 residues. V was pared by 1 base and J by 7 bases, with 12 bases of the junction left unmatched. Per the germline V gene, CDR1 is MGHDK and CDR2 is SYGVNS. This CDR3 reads CASSELFLAGGQGTQYF. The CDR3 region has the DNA TGTGCCAGCAGTGAATTATTTTTAGCGGGAGGCCAGGGGACCCAGTACTTC.

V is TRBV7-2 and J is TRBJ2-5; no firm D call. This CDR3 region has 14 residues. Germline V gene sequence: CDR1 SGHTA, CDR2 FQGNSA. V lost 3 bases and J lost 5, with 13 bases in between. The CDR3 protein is CASSFDTSRETQYF. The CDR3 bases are TGTGCCAGCAGCTTTGACACCTCCAGGGAGACCCAGTACTTC.

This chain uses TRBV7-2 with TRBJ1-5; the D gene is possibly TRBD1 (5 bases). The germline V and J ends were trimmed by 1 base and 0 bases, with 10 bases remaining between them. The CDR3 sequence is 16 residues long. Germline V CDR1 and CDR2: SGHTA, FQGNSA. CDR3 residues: CASSLETEYSNQPQHF. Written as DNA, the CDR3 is TGTGCCAGCAGCTTAGAGACAGAATATAGCAATCAGCCCCAGCATTTT.

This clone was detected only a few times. The CDR3 DNA follows: TGTGCCAGCAGCCCATCAGGGGGCAACACTGAAGCTTTCTTT. Protein: CASSPSGGNTEAFF. This chain connects TRBV6-1 to TRBJ1-1; TRBD1 matches 8 bases. After removal of 6 bases from V and 2 bases from J, the junction contained 5 bases not matched to a gene. CDR1 is MNHNS and CDR2 is SASEGT in the germline V gene. This CDR3 region has 14 residues.

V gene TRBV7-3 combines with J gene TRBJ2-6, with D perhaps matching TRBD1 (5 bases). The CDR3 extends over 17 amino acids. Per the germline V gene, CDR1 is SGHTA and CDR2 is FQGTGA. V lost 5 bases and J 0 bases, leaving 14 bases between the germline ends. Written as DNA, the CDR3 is TGTGCCAGCAGCCCCCAAGGGGTACGCTCTGGGGCCAACGTCCTGACTTTC. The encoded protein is CASSPQGVRSGANVLTF. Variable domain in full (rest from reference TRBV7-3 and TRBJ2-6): GAGVSQTPSNKVTEKGKYVELRCDPISGHTALYWYRQSLGQGPEFLIYFQGTGAADDSGLPNDRFFAVRPEGSVSTLKIQRTERGDSAVYLCASSPQGVRSGANVLTFGAGSRLTVL.

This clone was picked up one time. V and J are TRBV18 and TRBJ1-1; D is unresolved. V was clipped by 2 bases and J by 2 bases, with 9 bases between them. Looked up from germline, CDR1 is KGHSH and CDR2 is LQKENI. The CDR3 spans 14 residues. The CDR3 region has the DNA TGTGCCAGCTCACCAAAGAGATCAAACACTGAAGCTTTCTTT. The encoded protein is CASSPKRSNTEAFF.

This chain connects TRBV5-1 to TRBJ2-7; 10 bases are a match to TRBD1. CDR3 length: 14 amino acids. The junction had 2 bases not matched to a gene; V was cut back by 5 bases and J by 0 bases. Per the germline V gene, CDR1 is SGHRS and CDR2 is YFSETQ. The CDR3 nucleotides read TGCGCCAGCAGACGGACAGGGGGCTCCTACGAGCAGTACTTC. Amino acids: CASRRTGGSYEQYF.